A single sample gave rise to the 17 T cell receptor beta chains below, sequenced in a study of control samples from healthy donors and cancer patients. Repertoires were generated with immunoSEQ multiplex PCR, while TCRdb's copy carries only in-frame clones and drops some. The data show tens of thousands of clones, roughly nine tenths seen once. Sequenced: PBMCs. The receptors come from a man younger than 45 with colorectal cancer.

DNA for the CDR3: TGCGCCAGCAGCTTATCGCCCCAAGAGACCCAGTACTTC. This codes for CASSLSPQETQYF. This chain links TRBV5-1 with TRBJ2-5; unclear D gene. The CDR3 runs to 13 residues. V was clipped by 2 bases and J by 1 base, with 6 bases between them. Germline V CDR1 and CDR2: SGHRS, YFSETQ.

The chain employs TRBV29-1 and TRBJ1-2; 7 bases map to TRBD1. The germline CDR1 and CDR2 sequences are SQVTM and ANQGSEA. The length of the CDR3 is 13 residues. V lost 5 bases to trimming and J lost 4 bases; unmatched junction nucleotides: 7. CDR3 in amino acids: CSVWDRPPYGYTF. DNA for the CDR3: TGCAGCGTTTGGGACAGACCACCCTATGGCTACACCTTC.

The chain combines TRBV21-1 with TRBJ2-7; TRBD1 was called by the table and not checked on the DNA. TRBV21-1 constitutes a pseudogene. The CDR3 runs 12 residues. The CDR3 sequence is CASVTGGCEQYV. For the CDR3, the DNA is TGTGCCAGCGTGACAGGGGGTTGCGAGCAGTACGTC.

The rearrangement links TRBV10-3 to TRBJ1-1; D unclear. The germline CDR1 and CDR2 sequences are ENHRY and SYGVKD. The CDR3 is 16 residues long. Trimming cost V 10 bases and J 3 bases, with 24 bases left between them. CDR3 nucleotide sequence: TGTGCCACCCTTCCGTTAGGAGGGCCCAACGACACTGAAGCTTTCTTT. As protein: CATLPLGGPNDTEAFF.

V is TRBV12-5 and J is TRBJ2-3; perhaps TRBD2 as D (6 bases). Germline V gives CDR1 LGHNT, CDR2 FRNRAP. V lost 3 bases, J lost 5 bases, and 15 bases lay in between. The length of the CDR3 is 15 residues. The CDR3 coding sequence is TGTGCTAGTGGTTTCTCCGGAGGGGTAGTAGATACGCAGTATTTT. This sequence encodes CASGFSGGVVDTQYF.

The J gene is TRBJ1-2, the V gene TRBV6-5; TRBD1 matches 7 bases. The germline CDR1 and CDR2 sequences are MNHEY and SVGAGI. J gave up 4 bases and V 5 bases, and 4 bases lay outside the gene matches. CDR3 length: 13 amino acids. The CDR3 here is CASSQGQLYGYTF. The CDR3, as DNA: TGTGCCAGCAGTCAGGGACAGCTCTATGGCTACACCTTC.

The chain links TRBV6-5 to TRBJ1-1; D ambiguous. Germline V gene lookup returns CDR1 MNHEY and CDR2 SVGAGI. This CDR3 has 11 amino acids. Trimming removed 6 bases from V and 1 base from J, with 3 bases in between. CDR3 sequence reads: CASRANTEAFF. The CDR3 nucleotides read TGTGCCAGCAGAGCGAACACTGAAGCTTTCTTT.

CDR3 region: CAWSYSPGTEAFF. In DNA form, the CDR3 reads TGTGCCTGGAGCTACAGTCCGGGCACTGAAGCTTTCTTT. The chain recombines TRBV30 with TRBJ1-1; unclear D gene. CDR1 GTSNPN and CDR2 SVGIG come from the germline V gene (reference sequence). Trimming cost V 3 bases and J 4 bases, with 12 bases left between them. The CDR3 covers 13 residues.

This clone has only a few counts. The V call is TRBV12-3 or TRBV12-4, the J call TRBJ1-1, with D unclear. The CDR3 is 12 amino acids. Trimming removed 5 bases at V and 6 bases at J, with 10 bases between. The CDR3 reads CASSRIWSEAFF. In nucleotides, the CDR3 is TGTGCCAGCAGTCGGATTTGGTCTGAAGCTTTCTTT.

The rearrangement uses TRBV6-6 and TRBJ1-6, with 9 positions matching TRBD1. The CDR3 covers 14 residues. In germline, CDR1 is MNHNY, CDR2 SVGAGI (reference sequence). The V and J ends lost 4 bases and 9 bases, in that order; junction bases with no gene match: 4. Here the CDR3 reads CASSWGQGSSPLHF. The CDR3 coding sequence is TGTGCCAGCAGTTGGGGACAGGGAAGTTCACCCCTCCACTTT.

The CDR3 DNA sequence: TGTGCCAGCAGTTACTCGAAGGTGCCCCTGGCTGAAGCTTTCTTT. Translating it yields CASSYSKVPLAEAFF. The chain carries TRBV6-2 or TRBV6-3 and TRBJ1-1; D gene unclear. The V gene lost 0 bases and the J gene lost 6 bases, with 14 bases spanning the gap. Germline CDR1 reads MNHEY; CDR2 reads SVGEGT. There are 15 residues in the CDR3.

The chain uses TRBV27 and TRBJ1-2, with 9 bases matching TRBD1. Trimming removed 8 bases from V and 7 bases from J; junction bases left unmatched: 11. The CDR3 extends over 14 amino acids. CDR1 and CDR2 (germline): MNHEY, SMNVEV (reference sequence). The CDR3 sequence: CASWAPGQGRGYTF. As DNA, the CDR3 is TGTGCCAGCTGGGCCCCGGGACAGGGACGTGGCTACACCTTC.

The J gene is TRBJ2-2, the V gene TRBV19; 7 nucleotides line up with TRBD1. V trimming: 8 bases; J trimming: 4 bases; junction bases outside the gene matches: 7. Germline assignment: CDR1 LNHDA and CDR2 SQIVND (reference sequence). The CDR3 is 14 amino acids. CDR3 sequence (DNA): TGTGCCAGTCATCGCGGACAGGCCACCGGGGAGCTGTTTTTT. Translating it yields CASHRGQATGELFF.

Only one count was recorded for this clone. The chain uses TRBV5-5 and TRBJ1-2; no firm D call. V lost 0 bases to trimming and J lost 4 bases, with 10 bases between them. CDR1 and CDR2 from the germline V gene are SGHKS and YYEKEE (reference sequence). The CDR3 has 14 amino acids. The chain's CDR3 is CASSLGADLYGYTF. The CDR3, as DNA: TGTGCCAGCAGCTTGGGGGCAGACCTCTATGGCTACACCTTC.

This clone was seen once. Here the CDR3 DNA reads TGCGCCAGCAGCCAGGTCAGACAGGGCACTAACTATGGCTACACCTTC. Its translation is CASSQVRQGTNYGYTF. The chain is built from TRBV4-1 and TRBJ1-2; 7 bases align to TRBD1. Per germline, CDR1 MGHRA and CDR2 YSYEKL. Trimming at V came to 3 bases and at J to 0 bases, leaving 7 bases not matched to a gene. This CDR3 is built from 16 residues.

This chain links TRBV18 with TRBJ1-3, with D possibly matching TRBD1 (5 bases). Trimming stripped 2 bases from V and 0 bases from J, with 8 bases between. The CDR3 is made up of 15 amino acids. From germline, CDR1 is KGHSH and CDR2 LQKENI. The CDR3 is CASSPEGSSGNTIYF. CDR3 DNA sequence: TGTGCCAGCTCACCAGAGGGGAGCTCTGGAAACACCATATATTTT.

V usage is TRBV7-2 and J usage is TRBJ1-5; D is uncertain. Trimming shortened V by 1 base and J by 6 bases, and 10 bases separated the two germline ends. Germline V gene sequence: CDR1 SGHTA, CDR2 FQGNSA. This CDR3 has 14 amino acids. The DNA of the CDR3 is TGTGCCAGCAGCTTAGAAACTTTTGGTCAGCCCCAGCATTTT. Its protein product is CASSLETFGQPQHF.